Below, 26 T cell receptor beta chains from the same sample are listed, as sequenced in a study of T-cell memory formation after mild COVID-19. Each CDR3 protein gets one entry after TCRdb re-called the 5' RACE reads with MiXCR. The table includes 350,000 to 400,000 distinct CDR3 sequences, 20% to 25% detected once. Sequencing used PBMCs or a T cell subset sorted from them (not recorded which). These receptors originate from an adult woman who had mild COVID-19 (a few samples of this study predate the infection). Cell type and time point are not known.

In DNA form, the CDR3 reads TGTGCCAGCAGTCCCCGTAGGTCAGGCGGGGAGCTGTTTTTT. It encodes CASSPRRSGGELFF. V usage is TRBV12-3 or TRBV12-4 and J usage is TRBJ2-2; D is unclear. V shed 5 bases and J shed 7 bases, with 14 bases lying between them. This CDR3 spans 14 amino acids.

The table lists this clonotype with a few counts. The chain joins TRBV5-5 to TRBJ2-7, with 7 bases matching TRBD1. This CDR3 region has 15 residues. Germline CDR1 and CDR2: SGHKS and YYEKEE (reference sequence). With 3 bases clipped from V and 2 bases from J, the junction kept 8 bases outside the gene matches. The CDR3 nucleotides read TGTGCCAGCAGCTGGACCGGGACAGCTACCTACGAGCAGTACTTC. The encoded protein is CASSWTGTATYEQYF.

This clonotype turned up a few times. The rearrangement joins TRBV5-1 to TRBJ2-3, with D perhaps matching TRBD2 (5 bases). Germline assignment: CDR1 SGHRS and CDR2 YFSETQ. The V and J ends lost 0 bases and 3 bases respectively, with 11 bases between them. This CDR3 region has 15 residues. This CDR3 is CASSLDPLGTDTQYF. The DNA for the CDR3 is TGCGCCAGCAGCTTGGATCCACTAGGGACAGATACGCAGTATTTT.

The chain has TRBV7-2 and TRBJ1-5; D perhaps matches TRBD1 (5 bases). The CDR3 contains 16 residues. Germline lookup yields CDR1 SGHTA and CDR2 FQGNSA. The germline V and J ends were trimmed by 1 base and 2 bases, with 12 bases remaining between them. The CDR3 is CASSLVPGVGNQPQHF. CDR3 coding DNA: TGTGCCAGCAGCTTAGTTCCGGGGGTTGGCAATCAGCCCCAGCATTTT.

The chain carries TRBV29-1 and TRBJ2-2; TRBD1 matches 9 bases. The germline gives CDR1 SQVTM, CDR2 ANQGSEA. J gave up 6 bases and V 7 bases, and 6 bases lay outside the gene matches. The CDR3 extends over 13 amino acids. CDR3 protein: CSAGQGIAGELFF. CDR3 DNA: TGCAGCGCTGGACAGGGGATTGCCGGGGAGCTGTTTTTT.

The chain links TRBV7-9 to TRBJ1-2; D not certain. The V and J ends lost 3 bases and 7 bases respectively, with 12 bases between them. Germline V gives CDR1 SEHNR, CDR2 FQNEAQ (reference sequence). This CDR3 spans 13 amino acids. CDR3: CASSFDVGGGYTF. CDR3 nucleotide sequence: TGTGCCAGCAGCTTCGATGTGGGCGGTGGCTACACCTTC.

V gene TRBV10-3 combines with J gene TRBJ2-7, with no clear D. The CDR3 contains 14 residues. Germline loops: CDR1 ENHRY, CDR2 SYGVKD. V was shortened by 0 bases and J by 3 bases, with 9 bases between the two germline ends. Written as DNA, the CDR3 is TGTGCCATCAGTGAGTCCCAGGAACACTACGAGCAGTACTTC. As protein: CAISESQEHYEQYF.

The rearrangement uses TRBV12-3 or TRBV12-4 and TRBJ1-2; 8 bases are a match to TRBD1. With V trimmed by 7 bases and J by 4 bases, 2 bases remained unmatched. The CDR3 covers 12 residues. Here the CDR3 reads CASTDRGYGYTF. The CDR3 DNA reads TGTGCCAGCACCGACAGGGGCTATGGCTACACCTTC.

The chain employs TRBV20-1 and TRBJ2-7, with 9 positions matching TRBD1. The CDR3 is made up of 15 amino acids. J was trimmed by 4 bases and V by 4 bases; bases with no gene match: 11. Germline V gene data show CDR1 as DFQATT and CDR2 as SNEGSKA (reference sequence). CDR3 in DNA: TGCAGTGCTACCCAATTCGGACAGGGGCGGTACGAGCAGTACTTC. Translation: CSATQFGQGRYEQYF.

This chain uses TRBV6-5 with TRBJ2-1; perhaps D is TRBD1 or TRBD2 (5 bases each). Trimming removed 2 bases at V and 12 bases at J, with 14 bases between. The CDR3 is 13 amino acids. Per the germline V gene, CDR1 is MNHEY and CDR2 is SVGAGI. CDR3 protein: CASSYKGSGRQFF. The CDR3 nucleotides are TGTGCCAGCAGTTACAAGGGTTCGGGACGGCAGTTCTTC.

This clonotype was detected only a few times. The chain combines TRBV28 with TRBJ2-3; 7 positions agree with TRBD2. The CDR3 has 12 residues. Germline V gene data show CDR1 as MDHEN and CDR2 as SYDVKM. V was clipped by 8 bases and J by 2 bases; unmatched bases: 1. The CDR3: CASGRATDTQYF. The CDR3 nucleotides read TGTGCCAGCGGGAGGGCCACAGATACGCAGTATTTT.

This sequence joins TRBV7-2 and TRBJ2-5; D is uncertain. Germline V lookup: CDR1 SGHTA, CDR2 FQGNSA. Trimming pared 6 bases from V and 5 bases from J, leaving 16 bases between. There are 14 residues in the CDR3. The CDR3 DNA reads TGTGCCAGCAGTCCCGATCCTGCGCGCGAGACCCAGTACTTC. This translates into CASSPDPARETQYF.

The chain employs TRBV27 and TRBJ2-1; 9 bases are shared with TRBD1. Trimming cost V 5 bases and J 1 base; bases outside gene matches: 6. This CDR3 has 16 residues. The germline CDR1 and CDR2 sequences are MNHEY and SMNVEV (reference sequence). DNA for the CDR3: TGTGCCAGCAGTACGCCGGACAGGGGATCCTACAATGAGCAGTTCTTC. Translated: CASSTPDRGSYNEQFF.

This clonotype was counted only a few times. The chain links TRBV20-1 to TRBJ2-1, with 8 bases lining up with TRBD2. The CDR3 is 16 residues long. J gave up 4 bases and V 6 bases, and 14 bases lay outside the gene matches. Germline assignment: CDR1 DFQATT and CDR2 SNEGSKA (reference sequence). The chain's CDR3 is CSAHDFVAGLYNEQFF. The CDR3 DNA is TGCAGTGCGCACGACTTCGTAGCGGGGTTATACAATGAGCAGTTCTTC.

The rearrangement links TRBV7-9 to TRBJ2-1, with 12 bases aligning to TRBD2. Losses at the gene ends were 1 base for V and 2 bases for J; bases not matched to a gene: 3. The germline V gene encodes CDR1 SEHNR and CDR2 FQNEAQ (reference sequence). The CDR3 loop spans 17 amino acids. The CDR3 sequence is CASSLEWTSGAYNEQFF. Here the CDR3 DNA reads TGTGCCAGCAGCTTAGAATGGACTAGCGGGGCCTACAATGAGCAGTTCTTC. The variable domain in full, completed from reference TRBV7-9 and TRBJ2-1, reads DTGVSQNPRHKITKRGQNVTFRCDPISEHNRLYWYRQTLGQGPEFLTYFQNEAQLEKSRLLSDRFSAERPKGSFSTLEIQRTEQGDSAMYLCASSLEWTSGAYNEQFFGPGTRLTVL.

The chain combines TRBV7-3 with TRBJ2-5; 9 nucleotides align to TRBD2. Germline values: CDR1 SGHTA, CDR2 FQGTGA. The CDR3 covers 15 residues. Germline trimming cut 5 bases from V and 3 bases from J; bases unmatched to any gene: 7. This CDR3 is CASSLGLAIEETQYF. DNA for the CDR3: TGTGCCAGCAGCCTTGGACTAGCGATCGAAGAGACCCAGTACTTC.

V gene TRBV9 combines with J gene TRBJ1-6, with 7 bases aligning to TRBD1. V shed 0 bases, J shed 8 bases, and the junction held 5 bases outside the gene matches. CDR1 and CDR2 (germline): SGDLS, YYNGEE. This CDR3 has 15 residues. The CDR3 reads CASSVGGGRDSPLHF. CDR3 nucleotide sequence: TGTGCCAGCAGCGTAGGAGGGGGCAGGGATTCACCCCTCCACTTT.

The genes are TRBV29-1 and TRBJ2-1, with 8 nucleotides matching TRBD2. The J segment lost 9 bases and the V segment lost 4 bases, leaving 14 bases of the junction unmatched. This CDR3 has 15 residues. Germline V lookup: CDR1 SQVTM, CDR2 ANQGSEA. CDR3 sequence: CSVASGGLALGEQFF. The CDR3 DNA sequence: TGCAGCGTTGCCTCGGGAGGACTAGCTTTAGGTGAGCAGTTCTTC.

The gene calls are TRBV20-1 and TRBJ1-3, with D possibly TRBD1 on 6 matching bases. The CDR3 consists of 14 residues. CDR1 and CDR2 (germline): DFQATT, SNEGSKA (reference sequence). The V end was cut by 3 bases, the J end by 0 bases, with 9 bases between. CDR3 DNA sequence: TGCAGTGCTAGCGACAGGTCCTCTGGAAACACCATATATTTT. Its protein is CSASDRSSGNTIYF.

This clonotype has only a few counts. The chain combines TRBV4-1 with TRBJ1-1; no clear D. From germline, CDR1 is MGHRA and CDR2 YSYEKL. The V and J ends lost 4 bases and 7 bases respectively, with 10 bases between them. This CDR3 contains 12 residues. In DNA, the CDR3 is TGCGCCAGCAGCCCGGGTCATCTTGAAGCTTTCTTT. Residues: CASSPGHLEAFF.

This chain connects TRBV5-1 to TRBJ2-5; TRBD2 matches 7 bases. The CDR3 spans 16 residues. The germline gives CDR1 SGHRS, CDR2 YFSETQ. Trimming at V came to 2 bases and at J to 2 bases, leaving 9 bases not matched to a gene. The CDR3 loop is CASSFRGGGVQETQYF. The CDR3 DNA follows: TGCGCCAGCAGCTTCCGCGGCGGGGGAGTTCAAGAGACCCAGTACTTC.

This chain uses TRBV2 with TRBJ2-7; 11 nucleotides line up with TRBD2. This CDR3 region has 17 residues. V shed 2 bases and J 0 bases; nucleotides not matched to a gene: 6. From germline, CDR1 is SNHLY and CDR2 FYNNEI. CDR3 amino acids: CASSETGLAVSSYEQYF. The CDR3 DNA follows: TGTGCCAGCAGTGAAACGGGACTAGCGGTTAGCTCCTACGAGCAGTACTTC.

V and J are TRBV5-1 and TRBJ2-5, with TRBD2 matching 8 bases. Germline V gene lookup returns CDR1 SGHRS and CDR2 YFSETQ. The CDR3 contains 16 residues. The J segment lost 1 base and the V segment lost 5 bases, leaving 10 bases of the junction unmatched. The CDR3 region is CASSQISGGPQETQYF. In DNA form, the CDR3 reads TGCGCCAGCAGTCAGATAAGCGGGGGCCCCCAAGAGACCCAGTACTTC.

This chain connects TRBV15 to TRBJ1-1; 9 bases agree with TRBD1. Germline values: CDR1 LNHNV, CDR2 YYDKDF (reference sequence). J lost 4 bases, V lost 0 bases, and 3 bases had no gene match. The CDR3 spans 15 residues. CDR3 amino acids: CATSREGTGITEAFF. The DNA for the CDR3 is TGTGCCACCAGCAGAGAAGGGACAGGGATCACTGAAGCTTTCTTT.

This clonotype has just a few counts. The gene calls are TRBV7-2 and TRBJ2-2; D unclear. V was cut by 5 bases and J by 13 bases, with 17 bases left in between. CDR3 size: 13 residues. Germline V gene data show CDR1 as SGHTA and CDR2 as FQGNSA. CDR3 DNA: TGTGCCAGCAGCCCCCCCGATGACGTGGTGCTGTTTTTT. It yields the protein CASSPPDDVVLFF.

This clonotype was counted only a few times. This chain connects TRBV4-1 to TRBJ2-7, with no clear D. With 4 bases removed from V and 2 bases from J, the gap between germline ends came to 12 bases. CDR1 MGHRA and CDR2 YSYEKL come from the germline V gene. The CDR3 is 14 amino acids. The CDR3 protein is CASSLVPSPYEQYF. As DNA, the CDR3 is TGCGCCAGCAGCCTCGTCCCTTCCCCCTACGAGCAGTACTTC.